Included here is one TCR beta chain sequence, with context. Some clones are missing from TCRdb's copy, which holds only in-frame ones; the method was immunoSEQ multiplex PCR. The table lists 100,000 to 150,000 clones, 60% to 80% of them singletons, with approximately 2% in the top ten. The germline gives CDR1 SGHRS, CDR2 YFSETQ. The V end lost 5 bases, the J end lost 4 bases, and 18 bases lay between the germline ends. The CDR3 contains 15 residues. The data originate from a study of blood T cell repertoires in COVID-19. Study-wide background: T cells, B-cell-depleted T cells, or PBMCs supplied cDNA or gDNA.

The specimen sequenced was peripheral blood. The chain links TRBV5-1 to TRBJ2-5, with D possibly being TRBD2 (5 bases). The receptor was derived from a woman in her 70s with acute or convalescent COVID-19. CDR3 nucleotide sequence: TGCGCCAGCAGACCCCTCCCGGGGATTGGAGAGACCCAGTACTTC. This codes for CASRPLPGIGETQYF.